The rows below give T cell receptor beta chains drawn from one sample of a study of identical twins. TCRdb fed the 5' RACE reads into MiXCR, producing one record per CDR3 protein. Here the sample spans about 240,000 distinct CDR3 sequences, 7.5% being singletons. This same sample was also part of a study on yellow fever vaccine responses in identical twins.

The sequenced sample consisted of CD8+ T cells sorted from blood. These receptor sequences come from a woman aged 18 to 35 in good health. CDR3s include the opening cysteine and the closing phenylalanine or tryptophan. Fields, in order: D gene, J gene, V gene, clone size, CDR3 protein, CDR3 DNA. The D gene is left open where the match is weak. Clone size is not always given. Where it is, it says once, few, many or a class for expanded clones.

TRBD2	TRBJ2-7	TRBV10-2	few	CASRGGRIYEQYF	TGCGCCAGCAGAGGCGGGAGAATCTACGAGCAGTACTTC
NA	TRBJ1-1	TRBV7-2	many	CASSSGRVLNTEAFF	TGTGCCAGCAGCTCCGGACGGGTCTTGAACACTGAAGCTTTCTTT
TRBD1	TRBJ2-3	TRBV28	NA	CASSLGDRGPTDTQYF	TGTGCCAGCAGTTTGGGGGACAGGGGACCTACAGATACGCAGTATTTT
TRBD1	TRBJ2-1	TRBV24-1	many	CATSDWDRGYNEQFF	TGTGCCACCAGTGATTGGGACAGGGGCTACAATGAGCAGTTCTTC
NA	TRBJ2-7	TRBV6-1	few	CASSEAWGAHYEQYF	TGTGCCAGCAGTGAAGCGTGGGGAGCCCACTACGAGCAGTACTTC
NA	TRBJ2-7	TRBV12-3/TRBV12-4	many	CASSPGGGSYEQYF	TGTGCCAGCAGCCCTGGGGGAGGTAGCTACGAGCAGTACTTC
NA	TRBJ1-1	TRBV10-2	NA	CASSESGNTEAFF	TGCGCCAGCAGTGAGTCCGGGAACACTGAAGCTTTCTTT
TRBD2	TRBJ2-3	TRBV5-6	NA	CAISPGLAVSDTQYF	TGTGCCATCAGCCCCGGACTAGCCGTCTCAGATACGCAGTATTTT
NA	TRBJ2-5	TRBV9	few	CASSVSYGHQETQYF	TGTGCCAGCAGCGTAAGTTATGGACACCAAGAGACCCAGTACTTC
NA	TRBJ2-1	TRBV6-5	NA	CASSYSSRDEQFF	TGTGCCAGCAGTTACTCGAGTCGGGATGAGCAGTTCTTC
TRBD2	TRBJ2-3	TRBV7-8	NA	CASSRGTSGTDTQYF	TGTGCCAGCAGCCGAGGGACTAGCGGCACAGATACGCAGTATTTT
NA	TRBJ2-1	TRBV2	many	CASSERDLFYNEQFF	TGTGCCAGCAGTGAAAGAGACCTGTTTTACAATGAGCAGTTCTTC
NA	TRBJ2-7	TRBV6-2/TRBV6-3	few	CASNPALGLASERITYEQYF	TGTGCCAGCAACCCGGCCCTTGGGCTAGCGTCGGAGAGGATCACCTACGAGCAGTACTTC
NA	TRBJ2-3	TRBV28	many	CASTDPGDLADTQYF	TGTGCCAGCACCGACCCGGGGGACTTGGCGGATACGCAGTATTTT
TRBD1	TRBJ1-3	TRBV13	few	CAARTGAEGNTIYF	TGTGCCGCCCGGACAGGGGCGGAAGGAAACACCATATATTTT
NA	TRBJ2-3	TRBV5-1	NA	CASSLAGLLDTQYF	TGCGCCAGCAGCTTGGCCGGTCTGTTAGATACGCAGTATTTT
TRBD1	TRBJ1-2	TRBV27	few	CASSSSYDRGNYGYTF	TGTGCCAGCAGTTCCAGCTACGACAGGGGAAACTATGGCTACACCTTC
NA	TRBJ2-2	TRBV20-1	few	CSAQVSRTGSWNTGELFF	TGCAGTGCGCAGGTCTCTAGAACGGGATCTTGGAACACCGGGGAGCTGTTTTTT
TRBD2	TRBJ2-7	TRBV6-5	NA	CASSYSGGGTYEQYF	TGTGCCAGCAGTTACTCTGGCGGGGGAACCTACGAGCAGTACTTC
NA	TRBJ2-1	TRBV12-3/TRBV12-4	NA	CASSLQVNEQFF	TGTGCCAGCAGCCTACAAGTCAATGAGCAGTTCTTC
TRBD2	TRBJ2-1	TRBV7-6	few	CASSLGLVPNNEQFF	TGTGCCAGCAGCCTCGGACTAGTTCCGAACAATGAGCAGTTCTTC
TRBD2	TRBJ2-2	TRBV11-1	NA	CASSLVRLAGITNTGELFF	TGTGCCAGCAGCTTAGTACGTCTAGCGGGCATTACGAACACCGGGGAGCTGTTTTTT
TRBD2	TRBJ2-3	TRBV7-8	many	CASSLLGGWTDTQYF	TGTGCCAGCAGCTTATTGGGGGGGTGGACAGATACGCAGTATTTT
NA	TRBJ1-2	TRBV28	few	CASSTLQENYGYTF	TGTGCCAGCAGTACGCTACAGGAGAACTATGGCTACACCTTC